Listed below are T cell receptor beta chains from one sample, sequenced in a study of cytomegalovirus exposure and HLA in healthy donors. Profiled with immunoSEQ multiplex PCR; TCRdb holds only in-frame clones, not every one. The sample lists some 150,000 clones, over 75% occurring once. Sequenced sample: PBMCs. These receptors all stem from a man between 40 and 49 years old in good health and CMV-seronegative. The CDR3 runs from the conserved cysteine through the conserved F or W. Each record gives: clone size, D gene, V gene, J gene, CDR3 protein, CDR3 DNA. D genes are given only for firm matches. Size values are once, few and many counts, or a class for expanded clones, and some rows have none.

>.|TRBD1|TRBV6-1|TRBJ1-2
CASNAGTGIGYTF
TGTGCCAGCAACGCCGGGACAGGAATAGGCTACACCTTC
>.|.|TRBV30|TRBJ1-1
CAWITVRRAFF
TGTGCCTGGATCACAGTGCGTCGGGCTTTCTTT
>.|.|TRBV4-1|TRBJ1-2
CASSQDPGYGYTF
TGCGCCAGCAGCCAAGATCCAGGGTATGGCTACACCTTC
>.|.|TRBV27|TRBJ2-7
CASSWSRSYEQYF
TGTGCCAGCAGTTGGAGCAGATCCTACGAGCAGTACTTC
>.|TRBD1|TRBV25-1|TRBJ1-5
CASSGQGRQPQHF
TGTGCCAGCAGTGGACAGGGACGGCAGCCCCAGCATTTT
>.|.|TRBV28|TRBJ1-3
CASSLRSISGNTIYF
TGTGCCAGCAGTTTGAGATCAATCTCTGGAAACACCATATATTTT
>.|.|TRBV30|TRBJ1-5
CAWSRQGSNQPQHF
TGTGCCTGGAGCCGGCAGGGGAGCAATCAGCCCCAGCATTTT
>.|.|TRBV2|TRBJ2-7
CASLRVPYEQYF
TGTGCCAGCCTGCGAGTACCCTACGAGCAGTACTTC
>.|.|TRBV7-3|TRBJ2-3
CASSGTLTDTQYF
TGTGCCAGCAGTGGGACACTCACAGATACGCAGTATTTT
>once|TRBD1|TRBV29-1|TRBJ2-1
CSSQGVINEQFF
TGCAGCTCACAGGGGGTGATAAATGAGCAGTTCTTC
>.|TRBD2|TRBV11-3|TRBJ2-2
CASSLGQGLHGELFF
TGTGCCAGCAGCTTAGGCCAGGGACTACACGGGGAGCTGTTTTTT
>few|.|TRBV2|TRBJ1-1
CASLSGAVNTEAFF
TGTGCCAGCCTATCGGGAGCCGTGAACACTGAAGCTTTCTTT
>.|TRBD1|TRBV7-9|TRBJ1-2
CASSTYRDSFDGYTF
TGTGCCAGCAGCACCTATAGGGACAGTTTCGATGGCTACACCTTC
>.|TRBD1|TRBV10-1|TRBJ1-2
CASSDHRGSGYGYTF
TGCGCCAGCAGTGACCACAGGGGGAGCGGCTATGGCTACACCTTC
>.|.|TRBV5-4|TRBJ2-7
CASSRTDSYEQYF
TGTGCCAGCAGCCGGACAGATTCCTACGAGCAGTACTTC
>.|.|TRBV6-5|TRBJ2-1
CASSQRVDNYNEQFF
TGTGCCAGCAGTCAACGCGTCGACAATTACAATGAGCAGTTCTTC
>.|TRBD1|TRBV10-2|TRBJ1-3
CATKPGQGKGNTIYF
TGCGCCACAAAACCGGGACAGGGGAAAGGAAACACCATATATTTT
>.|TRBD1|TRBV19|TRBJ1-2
CASHGIKSRDRLSTYGYTF
TGTGCCAGCCATGGGATAAAATCAAGGGACAGACTCTCAACTTATGGCTACACCTTC
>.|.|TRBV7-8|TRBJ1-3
CASSPSPQPGNTIYF
TGTGCCAGCAGCCCAAGCCCTCAACCGGGAAACACCATATATTTT
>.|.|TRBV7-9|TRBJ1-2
CSSSLERFGYTF
TGTTCCAGCAGCTTAGAACGGTTTGGCTACACCTTC
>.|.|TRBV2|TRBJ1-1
CASSEGVQANTEAFF
TGTGCCAGCAGTGAAGGGGTACAGGCGAACACTGAAGCTTTCTTT
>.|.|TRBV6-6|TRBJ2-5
CASKPTRETQYF
TGTGCCAGCAAACCCACGAGAGAGACCCAGTACTTC
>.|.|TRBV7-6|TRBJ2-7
CASSLPGYEQYF
TGTGCCAGCAGCTTACCGGGCTACGAGCAGTACTTC
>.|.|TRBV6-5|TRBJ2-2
CASSYSTGSGELFF
TGTGCCAGCAGTTACTCTACAGGCAGCGGGGAGCTGTTTTTT
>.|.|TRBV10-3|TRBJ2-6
CAIPGAGANVLTF
TGTGCCATCCCCGGGGCTGGGGCCAACGTCCTGACTTTC
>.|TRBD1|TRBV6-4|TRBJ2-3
CASSEGQGSTDTQYF
TGTGCCAGCAGTGAAGGACAGGGAAGCACAGATACGCAGTATTTT
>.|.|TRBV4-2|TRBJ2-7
CASSQEESIIKYEQYF
TGTGCCAGCAGCCAAGAGGAGAGTATAATTAAATACGAGCAGTACTTC
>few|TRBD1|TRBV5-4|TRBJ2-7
CASSLAGTGHYEQYF
TGTGCCAGCAGCTTGGCCGGGACAGGTCACTACGAGCAGTACTTC
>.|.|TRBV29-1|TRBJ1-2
CSAEGRATLGYGYTF
TGCAGCGCCGAGGGGAGGGCTACTCTCGGGTATGGCTACACCTTC
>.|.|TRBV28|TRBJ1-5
CASSSAQGGGQPQHF
TGTGCCAGCAGTTCAGCCCAGGGCGGGGGTCAGCCCCAGCATTTT
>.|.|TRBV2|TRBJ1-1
CASRMGSNTEAFF
TGTGCCAGCAGAATGGGCAGCAACACTGAAGCTTTCTTT
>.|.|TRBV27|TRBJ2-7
CASSFYRGTAADEQYF
TGTGCCAGCAGTTTCTATAGGGGAACTGCCGCGGACGAGCAGTACTTC
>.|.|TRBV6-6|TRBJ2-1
CASSYSLDKGEQFF
TGTGCCAGCAGTTACTCGTTGGACAAGGGTGAGCAGTTCTTC
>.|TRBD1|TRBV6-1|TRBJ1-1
CASSSPGQGRTEAFF
TGTGCCAGCAGTTCTCCGGGACAGGGAAGAACTGAAGCTTTCTTT
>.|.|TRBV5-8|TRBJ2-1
CASSSQGWDGGDEQFF
TGTGCCAGCAGCTCACAGGGATGGGACGGCGGCGATGAGCAGTTCTTC
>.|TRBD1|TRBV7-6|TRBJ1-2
CASSSGRQGYGYTF
TGTGCCAGCAGCTCAGGCAGACAGGGGTATGGCTACACCTTC
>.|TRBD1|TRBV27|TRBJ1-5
CASSTTTGGSDQPQHF
TGTGCCAGCAGTACCACAACAGGGGGCTCAGATCAGCCCCAGCATTTT
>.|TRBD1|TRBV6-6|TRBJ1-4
CASSHRTGVNEKLFF
TGTGCCAGCAGTCACCGGACAGGGGTTAATGAAAAACTGTTTTTT
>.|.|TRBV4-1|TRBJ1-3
CASSQDPVEHSGNTIYF
TGCGCCAGCAGCCAAGATCCCGTCGAACACTCTGGAAACACCATATATTTT
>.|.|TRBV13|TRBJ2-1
CASSSLDKVQFF
TGTGCCAGCAGCTCCTTGGACAAAGTGCAGTTCTTC
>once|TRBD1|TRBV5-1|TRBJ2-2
CASSPRTGDTGELFF
TGCGCCAGCAGCCCCCGGACAGGAGACACCGGGGAGCTGTTTTTT
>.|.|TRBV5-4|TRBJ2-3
CASSLASGVDTQYF
TGTGCCAGCAGCTTGGCCTCCGGGGTCGATACGCAGTATTTT
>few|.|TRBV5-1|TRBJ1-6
CASSSGGGSASTPLHF
TGCGCCAGCAGCTCGGGGGGGGGTAGTGCGTCAACACCCCTCCACTTT
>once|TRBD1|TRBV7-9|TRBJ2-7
CASSLQGALGDEQYF
TGTGCCAGCAGCCTTCAGGGGGCACTCGGCGACGAGCAGTACTTC
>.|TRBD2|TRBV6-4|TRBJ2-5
CASSELAGGQETQYF
TGTGCCAGCAGTGAACTAGCGGGGGGGCAAGAGACCCAGTACTTC
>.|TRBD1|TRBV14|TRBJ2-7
CASSRDRGEQYF
TGTGCCAGCAGCCGGGACAGGGGCGAGCAGTACTTC
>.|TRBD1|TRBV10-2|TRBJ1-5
CASSEGDRVGNQPQHF
TGCGCCAGCAGTGAGGGGGACAGGGTGGGCAATCAGCCCCAGCATTTT
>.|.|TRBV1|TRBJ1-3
CTSSLQARSGNTIYF
TGCACCAGCAGCTTACAGGCGCGCTCTGGAAACACCATATATTTT
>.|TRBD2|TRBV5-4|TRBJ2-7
CASSPELAQSYEQYF
TGTGCCAGCAGTCCCGAACTAGCGCAATCCTACGAGCAGTACTTC
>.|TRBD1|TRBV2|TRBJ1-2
CASREGGTVLYGYTF
TGTGCCAGCAGAGAAGGAGGGACAGTTCTTTATGGCTACACCTTC
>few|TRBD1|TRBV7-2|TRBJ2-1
CASSQRQGSYNEQFF
TGTGCCAGCAGCCAACGACAGGGTTCCTACAATGAGCAGTTCTTC
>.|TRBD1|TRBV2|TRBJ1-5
CASRDRDYQPQHF
TGTGCCAGCAGGGACAGGGACTATCAGCCCCAGCATTTT
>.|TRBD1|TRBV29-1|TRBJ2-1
CSVRGQGTYNEQFF
TGCAGCGTACGCGGACAGGGGACCTACAATGAGCAGTTCTTC
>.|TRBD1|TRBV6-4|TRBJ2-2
CASSGTGDTGELFF
TGTGCCAGCAGTGGGACAGGGGACACCGGGGAGCTGTTTTTT
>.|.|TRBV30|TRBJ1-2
CAWSVLVAEGGYTF
TGTGCCTGGAGTGTACTAGTCGCAGAGGGTGGCTACACCTTC
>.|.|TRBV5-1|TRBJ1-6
CASSRTELNSPLHF
TGCGCCAGCAGCAGGACAGAGTTGAATTCACCCCTCCACTTT
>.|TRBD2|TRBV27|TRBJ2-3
CASSWGAGGTDTQYF
TGTGCCAGCAGTTGGGGAGCGGGGGGTACAGATACGCAGTATTTT
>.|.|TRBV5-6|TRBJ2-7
CASSLSSSNYEQYF
TGTGCCAGCAGCTTGTCTTCGAGTAACTACGAGCAGTACTTC
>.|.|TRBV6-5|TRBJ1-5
CASRPSGGLNQPQHF
TGTGCCAGCAGACCAAGCGGGGGACTCAATCAGCCCCAGCATTTT
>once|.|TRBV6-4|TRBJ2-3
CASSLSLAFESDTQYF
TGTGCCAGCAGCCTGAGTCTAGCTTTCGAGTCCGATACGCAGTATTTT